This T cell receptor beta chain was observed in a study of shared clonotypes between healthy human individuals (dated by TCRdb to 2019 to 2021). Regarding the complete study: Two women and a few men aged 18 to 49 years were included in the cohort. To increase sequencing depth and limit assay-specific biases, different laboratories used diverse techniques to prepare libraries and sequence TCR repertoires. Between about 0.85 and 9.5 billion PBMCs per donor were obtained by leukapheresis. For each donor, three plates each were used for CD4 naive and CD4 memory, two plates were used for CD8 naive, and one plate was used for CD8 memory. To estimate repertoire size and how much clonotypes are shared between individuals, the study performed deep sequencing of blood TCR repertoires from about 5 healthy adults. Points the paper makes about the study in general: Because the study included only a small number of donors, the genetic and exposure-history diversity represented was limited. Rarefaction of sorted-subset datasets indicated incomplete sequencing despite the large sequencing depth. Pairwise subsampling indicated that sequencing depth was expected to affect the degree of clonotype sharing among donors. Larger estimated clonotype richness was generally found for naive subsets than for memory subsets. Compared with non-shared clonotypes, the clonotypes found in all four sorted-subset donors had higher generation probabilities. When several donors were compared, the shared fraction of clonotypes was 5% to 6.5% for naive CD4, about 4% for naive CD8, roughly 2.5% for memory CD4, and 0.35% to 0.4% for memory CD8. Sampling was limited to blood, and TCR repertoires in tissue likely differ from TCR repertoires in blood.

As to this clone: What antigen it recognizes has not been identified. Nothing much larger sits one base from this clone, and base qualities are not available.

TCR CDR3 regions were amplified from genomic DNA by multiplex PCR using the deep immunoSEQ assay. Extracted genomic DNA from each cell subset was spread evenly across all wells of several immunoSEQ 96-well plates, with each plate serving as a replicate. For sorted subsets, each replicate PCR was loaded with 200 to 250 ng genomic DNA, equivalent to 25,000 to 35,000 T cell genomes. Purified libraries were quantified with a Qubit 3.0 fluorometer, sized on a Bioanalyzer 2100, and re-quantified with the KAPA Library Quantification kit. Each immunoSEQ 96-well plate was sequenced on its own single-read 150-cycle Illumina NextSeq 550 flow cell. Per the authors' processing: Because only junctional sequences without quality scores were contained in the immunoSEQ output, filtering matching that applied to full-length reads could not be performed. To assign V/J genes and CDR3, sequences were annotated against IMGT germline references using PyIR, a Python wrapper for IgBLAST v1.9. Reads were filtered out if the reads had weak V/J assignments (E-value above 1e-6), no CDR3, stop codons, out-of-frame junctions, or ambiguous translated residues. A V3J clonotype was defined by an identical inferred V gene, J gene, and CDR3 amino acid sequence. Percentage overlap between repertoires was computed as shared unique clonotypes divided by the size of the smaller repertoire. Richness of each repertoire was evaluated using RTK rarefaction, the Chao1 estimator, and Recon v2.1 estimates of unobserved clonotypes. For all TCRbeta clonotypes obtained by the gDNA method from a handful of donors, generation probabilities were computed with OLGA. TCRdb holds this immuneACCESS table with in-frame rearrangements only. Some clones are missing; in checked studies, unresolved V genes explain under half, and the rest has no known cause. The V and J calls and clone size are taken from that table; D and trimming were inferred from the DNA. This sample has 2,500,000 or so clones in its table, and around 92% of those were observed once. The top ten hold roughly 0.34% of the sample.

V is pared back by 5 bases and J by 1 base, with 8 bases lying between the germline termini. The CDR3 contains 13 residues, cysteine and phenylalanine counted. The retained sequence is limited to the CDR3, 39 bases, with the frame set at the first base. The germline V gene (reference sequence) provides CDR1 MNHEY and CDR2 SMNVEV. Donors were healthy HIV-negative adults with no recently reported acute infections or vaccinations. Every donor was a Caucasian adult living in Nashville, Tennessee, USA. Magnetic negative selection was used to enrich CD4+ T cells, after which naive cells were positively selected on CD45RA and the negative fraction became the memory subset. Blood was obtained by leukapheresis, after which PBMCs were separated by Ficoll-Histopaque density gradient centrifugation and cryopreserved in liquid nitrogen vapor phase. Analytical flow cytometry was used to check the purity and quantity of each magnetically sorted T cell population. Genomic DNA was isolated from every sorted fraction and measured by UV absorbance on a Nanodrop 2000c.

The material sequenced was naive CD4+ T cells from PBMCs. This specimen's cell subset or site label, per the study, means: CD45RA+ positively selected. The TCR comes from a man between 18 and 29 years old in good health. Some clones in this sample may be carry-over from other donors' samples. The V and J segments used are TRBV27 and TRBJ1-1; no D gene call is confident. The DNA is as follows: TGTGCCAGCAGTCCGGTTAGGAACACTGAAGCTTTCTTT. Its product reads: CASSPVRNTEAFF.